Presented here are 5 T cell receptor beta chains from one specimen sequenced in a study of control samples from healthy donors and cancer patients. Profiled with immunoSEQ multiplex PCR; TCRdb holds only in-frame clones, not every one. The sample holds about 160,000 clones; nearly 96% are singletons and the top ten take about 0.94%. The material sequenced was blood. All receptors come from a young woman in good health.

Here the CDR3 DNA reads TGTGCCAGCAGTGTCCGGGGGAGTAACACTGAAGCTTTCTTT. As protein: CASSVRGSNTEAFF. The chain uses TRBV2 and TRBJ1-1, with D maybe TRBD1 (5 bases). V gave up 4 bases and J gave up 2 bases, with 11 bases separating them. The germline V gene encodes CDR1 SNHLY and CDR2 FYNNEI. The CDR3 is 14 residues long.

The V gene is TRBV2, the J gene TRBJ1-1; D is undetermined. Germline V gene sequence: CDR1 SNHLY, CDR2 FYNNEI. The CDR3 sequence is 13 residues long. V lost 7 bases, J lost 5 bases, and 14 bases lay in between. The CDR3 region has the DNA TGTGCCAGCAATCGGGAGATAGGAACTGAAGCTTTCTTT. It specifies CASNREIGTEAFF. Filled out from reference TRBV2 and TRBJ1-1, the complete variable domain reads EPEVTQTPSHQVTQMGQEVILRCVPISNHLYFYWYRQILGQKVEFLVSFYNNEISEKSEIFDDQFSVERPDGSNFTLKIRSTKLEDSAMYFCASNREIGTEAFFGQGTRLTVV.

The V gene is TRBV6-1, the J gene TRBJ1-5, with 9 bases that match TRBD1. The V gene end was trimmed by 3 bases and the J gene end by 3 bases; junction bases not matched to a gene: 6. Germline CDR1 reads MNHNS; CDR2 reads SASEGT. This CDR3 region has 16 residues. Here the CDR3 reads CASSDVRQGVNQPQHF. CDR3 in DNA: TGTGCCAGCAGTGACGTGAGACAGGGGGTCAATCAGCCCCAGCATTTT.

J is TRBJ2-3 and V is TRBV5-6; TRBD1 is a possible D gene (6 bases). V dropped 4 bases and J dropped 4 bases, with 10 bases sitting between them. The CDR3 consists of 13 residues. CDR1 and CDR2 (germline): SGHDT, YYEEEE. The CDR3 DNA sequence: TGTGCCAGCAGCCAACAGGGCCCAGATACGCAGTATTTT. It translates to CASSQQGPDTQYF.

The chain joins TRBV4-1 to TRBJ2-3; D not certain. Trimming stripped 0 bases from V and 0 bases from J, with 7 bases between. Looked up from germline, CDR1 is MGHRA and CDR2 is YSYEKL. The CDR3 is 15 amino acids. The CDR3 region has the DNA TGCGCCAGCAGCCAAGATGCATTGAGCACAGATACGCAGTATTTT. It yields the protein CASSQDALSTDTQYF.